One sample yielded the 5 T cell receptor beta chains listed below, sequenced in a study of blood T cell repertoires in COVID-19. Sequencing used immunoSEQ multiplex PCR; TCRdb keeps in-frame clones, though not all of them. The sample consists of approximately 260,000 clones, about nine tenths of them appearing once. What was sequenced was peripheral blood. These receptors came from a man in his sixties who had recovered from COVID-19.

The rearrangement joins TRBV9 to TRBJ2-2, with 8 bases fitting TRBD1. Germline V gives CDR1 SGDLS, CDR2 YYNGEE. This CDR3 spans 16 amino acids. Trimming removed 4 bases from V and 3 bases from J; junction bases left unmatched: 8. The CDR3 sequence: CASSPRDRTHTGELFF. Written as DNA, the CDR3 is TGTGCCAGCAGCCCAAGGGACAGGACCCACACCGGGGAGCTGTTTTTT.

This chain connects TRBV7-9 to TRBJ1-1, with 7 bases fitting TRBD1. Germline CDR1 reads SEHNR; CDR2 reads FQNEAQ (reference sequence). This CDR3 has 14 residues. The trim removed 5 bases at V and 5 bases at J, leaving 8 bases unmatched. Here the CDR3 reads CASSPGGSGTEAFF. For the CDR3, the DNA is TGTGCCAGCAGCCCAGGGGGTTCGGGTACTGAAGCTTTCTTT.

This sequence joins TRBV19 and TRBJ2-2; 11 bases align to TRBD1. There are 16 residues in the CDR3. J was trimmed by 2 bases and V by 9 bases; bases with no gene match: 8. The germline CDR1 and CDR2 sequences are LNHDA and SQIVND (reference sequence). The CDR3 loop reads CASSLGQGANTGELFF. The DNA of the CDR3 is TGTGCCAGCTCTCTAGGACAGGGGGCCAACACCGGGGAGCTGTTTTTT.

This chain connects TRBV21-1 to TRBJ1-2. TRBV21-1 is termed a pseudogene. The CDR3 contains 9 residues. The CDR3 loop is CAREGGYTF. The CDR3 DNA follows: TGTGCCAGGGAGGGGGGCTACACCTTC.

The chain has TRBV19 and TRBJ2-5; TRBD2 matches at 7 bases. Losses at the gene ends were 6 bases for V and 3 bases for J; bases not matched to a gene: 16. Germline V gives CDR1 LNHDA, CDR2 SQIVND (reference sequence). CDR3 length: 17 amino acids. Here the CDR3 reads CASSRKPGGREKETQYF. The CDR3 nucleotides are TGTGCCAGTAGCCGCAAACCCGGGGGGAGGGAGAAAGAGACCCAGTACTTC.